Listed here is a single T cell receptor (beta chain). The antigen is unknown. Compared with germline, one end of the junction differs, possibly owing to a read error. The sample comes from a study of Graves' ophthalmopathy and Graves' hyperthyroidism. RNA served as the template for amplifying TCR beta CDR3 regions. First-round RT-PCR with HTBI primers preceded a second-round multiplex PCR. TCRdb itself ran the multiplex PCR reads through MiXCR, one entry per CDR3 protein. Among about 57,000 distinct CDR3 sequences listed, less than 65% were seen once. General observations from the study: The 13-signature model separated ophthalmopathy from stable hyperthyroidism at around 88% sensitivity and roughly 83% specificity. Thyroid clonotypes that were expanded above 0.001 frequency mostly also appeared in blood.

Sequencing was done on a sample of peripheral blood. The source of this sequence is an adult woman with Graves' ophthalmopathy.

Here the CDR3 reads CTSSSEHPGNTIYF. DNA for the CDR3: TGTACCAGCAGCTCGGAACATCCTGGAAACACCATATATTTT. The genes are TRBV7-8 and TRBJ1-3, with D uncertain. The CDR3 length is 14 residues. Germline loops: CDR1 SGHVS, CDR2 FQNEAQ. Looking up the rest from reference TRBV7-8 and TRBJ1-3 gives the full variable domain: GAGVSQSPRYKVAKRGQDVALRCDPISGHVSLFWYQQALGQGPEFLTYFQNEAQLDKSGLPSDRFFAERPEGSVSTLKIQRTQQEDSAVYLCTSSSEHPGNTIYFGEGSWLTVV.